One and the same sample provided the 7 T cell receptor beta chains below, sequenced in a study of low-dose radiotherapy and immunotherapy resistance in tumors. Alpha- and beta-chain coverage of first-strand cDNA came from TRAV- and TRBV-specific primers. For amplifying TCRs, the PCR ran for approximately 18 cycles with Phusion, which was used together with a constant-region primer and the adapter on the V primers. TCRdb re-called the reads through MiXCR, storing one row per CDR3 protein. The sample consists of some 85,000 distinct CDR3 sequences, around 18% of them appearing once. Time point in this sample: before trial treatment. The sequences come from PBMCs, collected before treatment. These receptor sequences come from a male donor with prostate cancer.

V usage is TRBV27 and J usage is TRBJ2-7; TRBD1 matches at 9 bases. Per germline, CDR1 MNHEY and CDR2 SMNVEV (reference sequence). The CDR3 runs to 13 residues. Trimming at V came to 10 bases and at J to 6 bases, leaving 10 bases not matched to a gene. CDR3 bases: TGTGCCACCGGGACAGGGTTAGGAGCCGAGCAGTACTTC. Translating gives CATGTGLGAEQYF.

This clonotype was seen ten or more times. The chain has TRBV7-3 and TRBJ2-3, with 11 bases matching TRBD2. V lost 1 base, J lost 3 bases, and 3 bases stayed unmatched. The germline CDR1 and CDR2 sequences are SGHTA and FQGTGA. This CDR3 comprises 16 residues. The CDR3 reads CASSLITSGGTDTQYF. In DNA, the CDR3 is TGTGCCAGCAGCTTAATTACTAGCGGGGGAACAGATACGCAGTATTTT. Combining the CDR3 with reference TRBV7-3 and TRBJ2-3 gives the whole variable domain GAGVSQTPSNKVTEKGKYVELRCDPISGHTALYWYRQSLGQGPEFLIYFQGTGAADDSGLPNDRFFAVRPEGSVSTLKIQRTERGDSAVYLCASSLITSGGTDTQYFGPGTRLTVL.

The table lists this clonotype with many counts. Here the CDR3 DNA reads TGTGCCAGCAGTTTATTTCCGGGAGAGGACACCGGGGAGCTGTTTTTT. Protein product: CASSLFPGEDTGELFF. The rearrangement joins TRBV12-3 or TRBV12-4 to TRBJ2-2, with a weak D call TRBD2 (6 bases). With 2 bases removed from V and 3 bases from J, the gap between germline ends came to 13 bases. The CDR3 is made up of 16 amino acids.

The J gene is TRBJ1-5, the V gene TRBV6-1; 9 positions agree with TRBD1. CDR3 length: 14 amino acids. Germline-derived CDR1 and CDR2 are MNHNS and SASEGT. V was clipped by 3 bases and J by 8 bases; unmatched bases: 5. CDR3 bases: TGTGCCAGCAGTGAGGGACAGGGAGTGGAGCCCCAGCATTTT. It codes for CASSEGQGVEPQHF.

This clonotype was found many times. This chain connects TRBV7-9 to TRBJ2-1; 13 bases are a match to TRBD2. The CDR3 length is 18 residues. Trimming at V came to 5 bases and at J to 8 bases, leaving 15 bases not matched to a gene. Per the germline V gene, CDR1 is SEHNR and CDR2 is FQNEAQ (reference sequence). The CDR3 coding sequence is TGTGCCAGCAGCCACGGACTAGCGGGAGATGCCTATGGGCATGAGCAGTTCTTC. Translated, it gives CASSHGLAGDAYGHEQFF. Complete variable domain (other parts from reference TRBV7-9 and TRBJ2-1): DTGVSQNPRHKITKRGQNVTFRCDPISEHNRLYWYRQTLGQGPEFLTYFQNEAQLEKSRLLSDRFSAERPKGSFSTLEIQRTEQGDSAMYLCASSHGLAGDAYGHEQFFGPGTRLTVL.

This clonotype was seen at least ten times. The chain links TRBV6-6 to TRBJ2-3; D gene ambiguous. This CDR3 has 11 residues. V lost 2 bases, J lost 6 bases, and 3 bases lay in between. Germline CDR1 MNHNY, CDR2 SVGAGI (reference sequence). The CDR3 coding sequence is TGTGCCAGCAGTTACCGGGATACGCAGTATTTT. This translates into CASSYRDTQYF.

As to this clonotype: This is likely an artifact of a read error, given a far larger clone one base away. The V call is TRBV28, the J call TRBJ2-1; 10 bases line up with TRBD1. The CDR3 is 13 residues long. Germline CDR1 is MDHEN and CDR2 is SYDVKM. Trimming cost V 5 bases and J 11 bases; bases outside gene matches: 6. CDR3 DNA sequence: TGTGCCAGCAGTCTTAGGACAGGGGGACAGCAGTTCTTC. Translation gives CASSLRTGGQQFF. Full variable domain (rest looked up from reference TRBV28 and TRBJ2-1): DVKVTQSSRYLVKRTGEKVFLECVQDMDHENMFWYRQDPGLGLRLIYFSYDVKMKEKGDIPEGYSVSREKKERFSLILESASTNQTSMYLCASSLRTGGQQFFGPGTRLTVL.